The clone carrying this T cell receptor beta chain was recorded only once. This CDR3 is 16 amino acids long. Germline V gene data show CDR1 as SQVTM and CDR2 as ANQGSEA. V trimming: 2 bases; J trimming: 3 bases; junction bases outside the gene matches: 9. The sample originates from a study of T cell changes during pregnancy in multiple sclerosis. Profiled with immunoSEQ multiplex PCR; TCRdb holds only in-frame clones, not every one. The repertoire holds around 83,000 clones, 80% to 95% seen once, with around 0.5% in the top ten. This sequence originates from a female donor with multiple sclerosis, enrolled in a pregnancy study. Sequencing was performed on CD4+ T cells from peripheral blood mononuclear cells, taken in the second trimester of pregnancy. The rearrangement uses TRBV29-1 and TRBJ2-1; 8 nucleotides agree with TRBD2. The CDR3 region has the DNA TGCAGCGTTGAAACCTCGCGGACTAGCAGCTACAATGAGCAGTTCTTC. This encodes CSVETSRTSSYNEQFF.